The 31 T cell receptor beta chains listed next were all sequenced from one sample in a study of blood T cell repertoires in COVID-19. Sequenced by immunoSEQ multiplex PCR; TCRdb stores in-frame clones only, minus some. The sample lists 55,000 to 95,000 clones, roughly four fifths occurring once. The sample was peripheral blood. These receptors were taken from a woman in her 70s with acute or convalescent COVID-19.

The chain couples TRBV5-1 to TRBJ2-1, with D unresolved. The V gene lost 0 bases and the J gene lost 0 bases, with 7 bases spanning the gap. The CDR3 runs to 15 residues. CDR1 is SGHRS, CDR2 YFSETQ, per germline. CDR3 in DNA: TGCGCCAGCAGCTTGGGACATGTCTCCTACAATGAGCAGTTCTTC. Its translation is CASSLGHVSYNEQFF.

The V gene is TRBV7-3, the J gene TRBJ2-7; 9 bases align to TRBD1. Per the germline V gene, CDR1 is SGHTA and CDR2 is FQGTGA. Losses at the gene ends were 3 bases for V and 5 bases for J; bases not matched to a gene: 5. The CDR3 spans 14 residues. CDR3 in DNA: TGTGCCAGCAGCTTCACAGGGGGCGCCAACGAGCAGTACTTC. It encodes CASSFTGGANEQYF.

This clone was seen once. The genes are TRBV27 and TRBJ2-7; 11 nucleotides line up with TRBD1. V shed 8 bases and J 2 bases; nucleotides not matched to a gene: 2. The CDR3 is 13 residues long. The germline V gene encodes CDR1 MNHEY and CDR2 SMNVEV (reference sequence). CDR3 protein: CASRTGGPYEQYF. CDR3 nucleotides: TGTGCCAGCCGGACAGGGGGCCCCTACGAGCAGTACTTC.

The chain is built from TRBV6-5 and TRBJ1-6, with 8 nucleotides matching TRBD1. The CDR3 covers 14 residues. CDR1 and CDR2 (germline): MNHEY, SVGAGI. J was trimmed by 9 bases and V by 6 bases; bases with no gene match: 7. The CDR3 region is CASRGQGMGSPLHF. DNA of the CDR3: TGTGCCAGCAGAGGACAGGGTATGGGTTCACCCCTCCACTTT.

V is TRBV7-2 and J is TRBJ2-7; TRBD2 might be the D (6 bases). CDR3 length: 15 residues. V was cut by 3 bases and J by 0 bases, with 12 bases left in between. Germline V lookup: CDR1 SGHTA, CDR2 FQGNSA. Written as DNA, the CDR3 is TGTGCCAGCAGCTTTACTAGCTTTAGCTCCTACGAGCAGTACTTC. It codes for CASSFTSFSSYEQYF.

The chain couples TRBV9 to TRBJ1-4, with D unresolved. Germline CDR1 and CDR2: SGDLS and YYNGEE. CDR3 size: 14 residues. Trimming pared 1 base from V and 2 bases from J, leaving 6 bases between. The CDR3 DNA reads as TGTGCCAGCAGCGTAACGGGGACTAATGAAAAACTGTTTTTT. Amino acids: CASSVTGTNEKLFF. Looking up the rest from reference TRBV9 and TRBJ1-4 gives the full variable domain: DSGVTQTPKHLITATGQRVTLRCSPRSGDLSVYWYQQSLDQGLQFLIQYYNGEERAKGNILERFSAQQFPDLHSELNLSSLELGDSALYFCASSVTGTNEKLFFGSGTQLSVL.

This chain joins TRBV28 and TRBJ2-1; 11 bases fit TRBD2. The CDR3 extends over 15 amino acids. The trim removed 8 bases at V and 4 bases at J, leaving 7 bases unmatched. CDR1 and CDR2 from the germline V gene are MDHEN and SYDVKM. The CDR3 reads CASFPGLAAYNEQFF. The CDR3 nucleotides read TGTGCCAGCTTCCCGGGACTAGCGGCTTACAATGAGCAGTTCTTC.

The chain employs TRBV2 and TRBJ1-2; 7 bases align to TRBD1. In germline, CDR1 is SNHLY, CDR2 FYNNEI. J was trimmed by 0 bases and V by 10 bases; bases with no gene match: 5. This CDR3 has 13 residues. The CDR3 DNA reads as TGTGCCACCTCGGGACAGACTAACTATGGCTACACCTTC. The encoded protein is CATSGQTNYGYTF.

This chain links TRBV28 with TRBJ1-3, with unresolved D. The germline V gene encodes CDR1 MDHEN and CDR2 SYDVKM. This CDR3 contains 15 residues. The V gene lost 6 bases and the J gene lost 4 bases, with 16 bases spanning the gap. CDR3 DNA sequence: TGTGCCAGCAGCCGGAGGGCCAGACAAGGAAACACCATATATTTT. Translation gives CASSRRARQGNTIYF.

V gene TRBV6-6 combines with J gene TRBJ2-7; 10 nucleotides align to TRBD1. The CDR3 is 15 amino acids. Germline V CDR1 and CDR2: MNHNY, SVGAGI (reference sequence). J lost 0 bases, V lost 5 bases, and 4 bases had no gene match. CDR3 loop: CASSPRTGGSYEQYF. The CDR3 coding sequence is TGTGCCAGCAGTCCGAGGACAGGGGGCTCCTACGAGCAGTACTTC.

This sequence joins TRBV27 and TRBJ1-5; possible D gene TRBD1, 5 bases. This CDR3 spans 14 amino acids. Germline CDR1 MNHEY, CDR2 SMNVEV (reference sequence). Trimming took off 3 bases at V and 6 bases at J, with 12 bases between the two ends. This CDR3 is CASSLVVDTQPQHF. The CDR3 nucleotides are TGTGCCAGCAGTTTGGTAGTGGACACTCAGCCCCAGCATTTT.

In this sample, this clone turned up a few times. The CDR3 DNA reads as TGTGCCAGCAGCCGTCCCGGGTCCTCCGGCGGCTACACCTTC. This sequence encodes CASSRPGSSGGYTF. The chain has TRBV3-1 (or the pseudogene TRBV3-2) and TRBJ1-2; no clear D gene. Per the germline V gene, CDR1 is LGHDT and CDR2 is YNNKEL (reference sequence). Trimming removed 4 bases from V and 8 bases from J, with 17 bases in between. The CDR3 contains 14 residues.

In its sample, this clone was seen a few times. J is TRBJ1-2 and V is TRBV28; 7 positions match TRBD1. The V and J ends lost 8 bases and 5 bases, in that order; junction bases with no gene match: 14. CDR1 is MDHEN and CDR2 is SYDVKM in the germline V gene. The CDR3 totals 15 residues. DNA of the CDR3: TGTGCCAGCGCCTCGACAGGGATGTTTTCGTATGGCTACACCTTC. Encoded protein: CASASTGMFSYGYTF.

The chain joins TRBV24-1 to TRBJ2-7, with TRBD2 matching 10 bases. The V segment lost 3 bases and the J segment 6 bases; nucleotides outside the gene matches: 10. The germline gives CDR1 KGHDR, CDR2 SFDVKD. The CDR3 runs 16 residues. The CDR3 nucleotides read TGTGCCACCAGTGATCCTCTGGCTAGCGGGAGCGGCGAGCAGTACTTC. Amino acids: CATSDPLASGSGEQYF.

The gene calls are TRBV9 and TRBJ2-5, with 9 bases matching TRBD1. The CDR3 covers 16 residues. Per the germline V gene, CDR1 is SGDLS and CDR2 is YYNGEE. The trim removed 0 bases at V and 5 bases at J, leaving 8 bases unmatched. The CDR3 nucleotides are TGTGCCAGCAGCGTAGGGGGGACAGGGATTCAGGAGACCCAGTACTTC. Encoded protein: CASSVGGTGIQETQYF.

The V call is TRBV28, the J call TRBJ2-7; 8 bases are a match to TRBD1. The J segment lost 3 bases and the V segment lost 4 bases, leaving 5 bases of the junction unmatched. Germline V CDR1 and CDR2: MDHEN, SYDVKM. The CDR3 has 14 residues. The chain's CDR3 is CASSSPGQDYEQYF. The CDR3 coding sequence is TGTGCCAGCAGTTCCCCGGGACAGGACTACGAGCAGTACTTC.

The CDR3 is CASSYYGGSGEQYF. CDR3 coding DNA: TGTGCCAGCAGTTACTACGGCGGATCAGGGGAGCAGTACTTC. J is TRBJ2-7 and V is TRBV6-5, with a tentative D call TRBD1 (5 bases). Trimming stripped 1 base from V and 7 bases from J, with 14 bases between. The V gene's germline CDR1 is MNHEY and CDR2 SVGAGI. This CDR3 has 14 amino acids.

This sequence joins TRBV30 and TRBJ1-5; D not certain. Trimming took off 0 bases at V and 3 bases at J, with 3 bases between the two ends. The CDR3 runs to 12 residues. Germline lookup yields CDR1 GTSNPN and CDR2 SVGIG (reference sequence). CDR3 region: CAWSVHNQPQHF. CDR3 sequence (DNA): TGTGCCTGGAGTGTCCACAATCAGCCCCAGCATTTT.

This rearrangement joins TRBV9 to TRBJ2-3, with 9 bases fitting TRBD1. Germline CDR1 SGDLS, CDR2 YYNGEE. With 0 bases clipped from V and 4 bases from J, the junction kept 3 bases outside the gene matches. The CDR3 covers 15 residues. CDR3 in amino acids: CASSVVGQGPDTQYF. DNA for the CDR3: TGTGCCAGCAGCGTAGTTGGACAGGGGCCAGATACGCAGTATTTT.

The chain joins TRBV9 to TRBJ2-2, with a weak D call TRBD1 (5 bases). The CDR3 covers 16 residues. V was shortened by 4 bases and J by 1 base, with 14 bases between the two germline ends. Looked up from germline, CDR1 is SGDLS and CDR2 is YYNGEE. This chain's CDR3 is CASSSSLQGNTGELFF. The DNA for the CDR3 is TGTGCCAGCAGCTCCAGCCTTCAGGGGAACACCGGGGAGCTGTTTTTT.

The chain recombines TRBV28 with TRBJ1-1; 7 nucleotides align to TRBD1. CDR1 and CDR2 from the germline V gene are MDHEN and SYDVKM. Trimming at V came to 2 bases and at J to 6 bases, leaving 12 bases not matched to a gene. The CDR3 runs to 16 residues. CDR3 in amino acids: CASSLARTGRLAEAFF. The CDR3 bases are TGTGCCAGCAGTTTAGCTAGGACAGGCAGGTTGGCTGAAGCTTTCTTT.

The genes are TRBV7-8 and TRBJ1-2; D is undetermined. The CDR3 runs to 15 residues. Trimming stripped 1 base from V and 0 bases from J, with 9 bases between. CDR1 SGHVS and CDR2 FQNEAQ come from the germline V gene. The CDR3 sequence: CASSLGGTANYGYTF. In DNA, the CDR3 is TGTGCCAGCAGCTTAGGAGGCACGGCTAACTATGGCTACACCTTC.

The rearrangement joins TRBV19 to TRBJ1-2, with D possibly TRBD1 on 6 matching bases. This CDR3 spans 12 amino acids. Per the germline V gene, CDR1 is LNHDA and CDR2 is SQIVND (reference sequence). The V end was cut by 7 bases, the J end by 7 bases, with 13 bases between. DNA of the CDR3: TGTGCCAGTACCCCGAGGGGGTTTGGCTACACCTTC. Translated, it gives CASTPRGFGYTF.

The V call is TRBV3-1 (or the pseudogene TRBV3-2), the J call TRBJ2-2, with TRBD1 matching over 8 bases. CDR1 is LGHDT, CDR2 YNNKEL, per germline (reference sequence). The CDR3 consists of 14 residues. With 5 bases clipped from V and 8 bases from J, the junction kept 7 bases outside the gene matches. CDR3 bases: TGTGCCAGCAGCTACCGGACAGGGAAGGGGGAGCTGTTTTTT. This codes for CASSYRTGKGELFF.

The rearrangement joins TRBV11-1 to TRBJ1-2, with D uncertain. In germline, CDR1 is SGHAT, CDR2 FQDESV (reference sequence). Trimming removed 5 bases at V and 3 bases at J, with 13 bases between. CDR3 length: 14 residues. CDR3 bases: TGTGCCAGCAGCCCAGAGGGATTTTACTATGGCTACACCTTC. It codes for CASSPEGFYYGYTF.

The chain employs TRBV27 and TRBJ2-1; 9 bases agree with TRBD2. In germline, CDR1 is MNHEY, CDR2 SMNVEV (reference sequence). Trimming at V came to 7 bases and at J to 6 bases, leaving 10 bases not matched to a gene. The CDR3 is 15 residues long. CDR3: CASKKLAGVSNEQFF. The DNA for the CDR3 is TGTGCCAGCAAAAAATTAGCGGGAGTAAGCAATGAGCAGTTCTTC.

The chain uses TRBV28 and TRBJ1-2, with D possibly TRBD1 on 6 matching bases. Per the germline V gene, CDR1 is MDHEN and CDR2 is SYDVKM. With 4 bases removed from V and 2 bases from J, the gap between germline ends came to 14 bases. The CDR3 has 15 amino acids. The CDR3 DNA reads TGTGCCAGCAGTTCCGGGACATTCCCAAACTATGGCTACACCTTC. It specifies CASSSGTFPNYGYTF.

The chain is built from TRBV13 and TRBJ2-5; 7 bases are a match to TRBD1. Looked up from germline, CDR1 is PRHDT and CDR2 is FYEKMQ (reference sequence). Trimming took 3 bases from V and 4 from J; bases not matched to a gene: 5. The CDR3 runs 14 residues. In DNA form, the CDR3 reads TGTGCCAGCAGCTTCCAACAGGGGTCAGAGACCCAGTACTTC. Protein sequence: CASSFQQGSETQYF.

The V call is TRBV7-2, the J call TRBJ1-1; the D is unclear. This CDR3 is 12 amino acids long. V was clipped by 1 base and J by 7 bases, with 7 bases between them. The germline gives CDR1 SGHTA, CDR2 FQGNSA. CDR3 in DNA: TGTGCCAGCAGCTTAGAAGTGAGTGAAGCTTTCTTT. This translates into CASSLEVSEAFF.

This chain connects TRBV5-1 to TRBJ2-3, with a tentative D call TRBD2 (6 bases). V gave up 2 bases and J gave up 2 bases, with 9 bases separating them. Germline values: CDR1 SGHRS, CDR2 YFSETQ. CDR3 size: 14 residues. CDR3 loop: CASSLGGSTDTQYF. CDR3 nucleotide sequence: TGCGCCAGCAGCTTAGGAGGGTCCACAGATACGCAGTATTTT.

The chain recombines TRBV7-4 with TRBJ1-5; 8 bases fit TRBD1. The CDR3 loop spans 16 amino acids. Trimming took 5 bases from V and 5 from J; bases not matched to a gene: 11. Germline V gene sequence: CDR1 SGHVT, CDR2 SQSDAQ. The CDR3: CASSRTGGLMDQPQHF. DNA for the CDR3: TGTGCCAGCAGCCGTACAGGGGGATTGATGGATCAGCCCCAGCATTTT.